This T cell receptor (beta chain) was profiled in a study of shared clonotypes between healthy human individuals. Study-level findings and limits: A handful of donors shared approximately 5% of their naive CD4 clonotypes. Specimens sampled were limited to blood, with tissue repertoires likely differing. In contrast to clonotypes shared by all four donors, non-shared clonotypes had lower generation probabilities.

Clones were read by immunoSEQ multiplex PCR, and TCRdb kept only the in-frame ones, dropping some. The sample consists of some 1 million clones, around 74% of them appearing once. This clone was recorded only once. What it recognizes is unknown. The CDR3 has 14 amino acids. V was trimmed by 0 bases and J by 4 bases, leaving 9 bases between them. Germline values: CDR1 SEHNR, CDR2 FQNEAQ (reference sequence). Sequences were obtained from memory CD4+ T cells sorted from blood. The subset here: CD45RA-negative fraction. The V gene is TRBV7-9, the J gene TRBJ1-1; D unresolved. The TCR originated in a man aged 18-30 years in good health. The CDR3 loop reads CASSLAYGVTEAFF. CDR3 coding DNA: TGTGCCAGCAGCTTAGCGTATGGGGTCACTGAAGCTTTCTTT.